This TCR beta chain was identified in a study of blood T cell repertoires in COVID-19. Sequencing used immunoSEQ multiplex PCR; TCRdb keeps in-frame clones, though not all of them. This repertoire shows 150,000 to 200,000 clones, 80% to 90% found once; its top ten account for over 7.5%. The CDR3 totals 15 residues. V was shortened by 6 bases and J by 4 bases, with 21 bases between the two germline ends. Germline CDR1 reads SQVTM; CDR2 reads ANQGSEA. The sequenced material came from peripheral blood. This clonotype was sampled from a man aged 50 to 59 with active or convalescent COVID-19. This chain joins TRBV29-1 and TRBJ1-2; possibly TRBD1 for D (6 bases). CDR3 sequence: CSVDTGTSKFYGYTF. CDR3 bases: TGCAGCGTAGATACCGGGACAAGTAAATTCTATGGCTACACCTTC.